This T cell receptor beta chain was retrieved from a study of blood T cell repertoires in COVID-19. The V end was cut by 6 bases, the J end by 6 bases, with 18 bases between. This CDR3 is built from 14 residues. Germline V gives CDR1 SGHAT, CDR2 FQNNGV. Here immunoSEQ multiplex PCR was the method, and the copy in TCRdb shows in-frame clones only, minus some. The sample lists around 300,000 clones; about nine tenths were seen once. The sequence was collected from a woman aged 55-69 years who had recovered from COVID-19. Sequenced input: PBMCs or T cells enriched from blood (not recorded which). The chain joins TRBV11-2 to TRBJ2-7; maybe TRBD2 (6 bases). For the CDR3, the DNA is TGTGCCAGCAGTTCCGGGACTCCCCTCGTCGAGCAGTACTTC. As protein: CASSSGTPLVEQYF.